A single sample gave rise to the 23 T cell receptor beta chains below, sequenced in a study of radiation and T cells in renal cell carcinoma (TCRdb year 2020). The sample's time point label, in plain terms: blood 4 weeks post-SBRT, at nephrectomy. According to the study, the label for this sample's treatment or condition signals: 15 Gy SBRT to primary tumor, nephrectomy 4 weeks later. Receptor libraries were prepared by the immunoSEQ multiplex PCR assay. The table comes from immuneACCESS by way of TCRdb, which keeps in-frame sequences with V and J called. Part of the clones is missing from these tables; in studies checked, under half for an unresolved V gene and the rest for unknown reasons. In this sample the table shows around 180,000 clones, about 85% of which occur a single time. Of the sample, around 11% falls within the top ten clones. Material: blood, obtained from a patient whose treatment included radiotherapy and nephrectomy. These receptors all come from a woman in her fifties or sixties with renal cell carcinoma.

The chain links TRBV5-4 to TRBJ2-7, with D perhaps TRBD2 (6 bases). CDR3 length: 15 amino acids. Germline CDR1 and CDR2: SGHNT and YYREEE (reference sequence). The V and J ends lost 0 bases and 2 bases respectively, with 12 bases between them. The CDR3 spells CASSLGGSGAYEQYF. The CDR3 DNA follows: TGTGCCAGCAGCTTGGGTGGTAGCGGAGCCTACGAGCAGTACTTC.

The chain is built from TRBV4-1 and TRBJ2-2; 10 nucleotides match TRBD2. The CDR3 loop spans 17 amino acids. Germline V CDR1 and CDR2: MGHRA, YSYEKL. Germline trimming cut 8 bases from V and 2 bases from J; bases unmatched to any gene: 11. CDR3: CASRPKLAGRNTGELFF. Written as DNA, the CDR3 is TGCGCCAGCCGTCCGAAACTAGCGGGGAGAAACACCGGGGAGCTGTTTTTT.

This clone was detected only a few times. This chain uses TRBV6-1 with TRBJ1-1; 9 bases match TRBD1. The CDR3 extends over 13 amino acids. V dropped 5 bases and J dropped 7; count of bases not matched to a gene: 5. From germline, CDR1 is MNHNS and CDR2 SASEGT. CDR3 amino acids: CASSLDRGDEAFF. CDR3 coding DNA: TGTGCCAGCAGTCTGGACAGGGGAGATGAAGCTTTCTTT.

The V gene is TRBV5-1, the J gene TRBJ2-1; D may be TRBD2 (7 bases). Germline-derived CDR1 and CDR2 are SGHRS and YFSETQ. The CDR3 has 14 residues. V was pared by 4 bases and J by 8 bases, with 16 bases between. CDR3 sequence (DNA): TGCGCCAGCAGCGGGGGGGCTCTTCCGGATGAGCAGTTCTTC. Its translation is CASSGGALPDEQFF.

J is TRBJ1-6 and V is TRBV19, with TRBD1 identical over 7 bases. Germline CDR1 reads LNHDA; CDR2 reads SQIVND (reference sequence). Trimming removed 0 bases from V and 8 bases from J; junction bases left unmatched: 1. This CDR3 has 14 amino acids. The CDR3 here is CASSIDRGDSPLHF. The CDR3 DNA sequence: TGTGCCAGTAGTATAGACAGGGGGGATTCACCCCTCCACTTT.

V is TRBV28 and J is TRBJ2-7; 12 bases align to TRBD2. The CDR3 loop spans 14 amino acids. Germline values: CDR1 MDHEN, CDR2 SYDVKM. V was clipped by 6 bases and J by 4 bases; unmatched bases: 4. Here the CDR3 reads CASSPGTSGYEQYF. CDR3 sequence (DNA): TGTGCCAGCAGCCCCGGGACTAGCGGGTACGAGCAGTACTTC.

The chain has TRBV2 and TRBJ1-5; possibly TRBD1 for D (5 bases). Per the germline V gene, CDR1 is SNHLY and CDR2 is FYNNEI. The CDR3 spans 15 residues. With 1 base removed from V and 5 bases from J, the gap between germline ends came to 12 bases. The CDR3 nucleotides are TGTGCCAGCAGTGAAGGGCCAGGGTGGGATCAGCCCCAGCATTTT. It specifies CASSEGPGWDQPQHF.

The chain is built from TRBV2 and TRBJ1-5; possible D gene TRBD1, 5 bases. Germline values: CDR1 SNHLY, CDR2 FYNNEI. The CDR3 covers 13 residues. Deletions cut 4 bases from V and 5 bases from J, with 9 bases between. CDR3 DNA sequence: TGTGCCAGCAGTGCCCAGGGTTATCAGCCCCAGCATTTT. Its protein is CASSAQGYQPQHF.

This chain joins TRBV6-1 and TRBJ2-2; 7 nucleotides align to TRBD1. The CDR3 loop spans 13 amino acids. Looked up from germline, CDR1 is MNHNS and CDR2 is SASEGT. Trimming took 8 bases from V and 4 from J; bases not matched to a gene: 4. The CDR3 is CASQGESTGELFF. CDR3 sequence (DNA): TGTGCCAGCCAGGGGGAGAGCACCGGGGAGCTGTTTTTT.

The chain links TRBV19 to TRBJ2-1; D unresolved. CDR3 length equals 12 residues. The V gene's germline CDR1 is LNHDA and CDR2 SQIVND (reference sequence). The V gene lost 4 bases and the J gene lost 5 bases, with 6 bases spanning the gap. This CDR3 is CASSKSHNEQFF. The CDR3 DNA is TGTGCCAGTAGTAAGTCTCACAATGAGCAGTTCTTC. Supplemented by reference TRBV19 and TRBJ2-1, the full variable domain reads DGGITQSPKYLFRKEGQNVTLSCEQNLNHDAMYWYRQDPGQGLRLIYYSQIVNDFQKGDIAEGYSVSREKKESFPLTVTSAQKNPTAFYLCASSKSHNEQFFGPGTRLTVL.

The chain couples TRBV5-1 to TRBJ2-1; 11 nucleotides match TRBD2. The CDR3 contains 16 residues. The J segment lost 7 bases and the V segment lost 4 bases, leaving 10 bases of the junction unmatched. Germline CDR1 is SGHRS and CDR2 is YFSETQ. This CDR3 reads CASSRFSGGASNEQFF. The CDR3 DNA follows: TGCGCCAGCAGCCGCTTTAGCGGGGGGGCATCGAATGAGCAGTTCTTC.

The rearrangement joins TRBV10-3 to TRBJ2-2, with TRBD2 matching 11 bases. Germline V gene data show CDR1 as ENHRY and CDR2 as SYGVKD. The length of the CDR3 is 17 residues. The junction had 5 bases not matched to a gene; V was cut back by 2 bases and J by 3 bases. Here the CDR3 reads CAISEPGLAVYTGELFF. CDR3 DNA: TGTGCCATCAGTGAGCCGGGACTAGCGGTATACACCGGGGAGCTGTTTTTT.

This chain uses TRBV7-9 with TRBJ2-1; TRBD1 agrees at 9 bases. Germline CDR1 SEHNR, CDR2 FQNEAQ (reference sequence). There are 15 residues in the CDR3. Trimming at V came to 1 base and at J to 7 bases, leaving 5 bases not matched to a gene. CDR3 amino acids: CASSLVQGAKNEQFF. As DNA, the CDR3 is TGTGCCAGCAGCTTAGTACAGGGGGCTAAGAATGAGCAGTTCTTC.

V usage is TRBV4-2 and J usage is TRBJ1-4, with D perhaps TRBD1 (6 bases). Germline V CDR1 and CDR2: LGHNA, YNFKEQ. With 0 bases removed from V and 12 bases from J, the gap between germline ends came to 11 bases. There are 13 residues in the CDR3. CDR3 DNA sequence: TGTGCCAGCAGCCAAGAATCGGGGGCGGAACTGTTTTTT. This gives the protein CASSQESGAELFF.

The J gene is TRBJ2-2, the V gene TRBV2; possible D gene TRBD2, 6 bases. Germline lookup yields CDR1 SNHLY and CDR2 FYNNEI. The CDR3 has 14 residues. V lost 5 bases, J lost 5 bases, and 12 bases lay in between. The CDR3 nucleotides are TGTGCCAGCAGTCAGCTAGCGATTACCGGGGAGCTGTTTTTT. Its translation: CASSQLAITGELFF. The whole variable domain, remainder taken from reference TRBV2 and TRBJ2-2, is EPEVTQTPSHQVTQMGQEVILRCVPISNHLYFYWYRQILGQKVEFLVSFYNNEISEKSEIFDDQFSVERPDGSNFTLKIRSTKLEDSAMYFCASSQLAITGELFFGEGSRLTVL.

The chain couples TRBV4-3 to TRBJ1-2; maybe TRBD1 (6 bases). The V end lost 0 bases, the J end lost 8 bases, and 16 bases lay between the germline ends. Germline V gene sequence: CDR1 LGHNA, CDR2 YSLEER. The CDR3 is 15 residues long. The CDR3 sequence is CASSQEDRRLGGYTF. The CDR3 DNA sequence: TGCGCCAGCAGCCAAGAAGACAGGAGGCTGGGCGGCTACACCTTC.

CDR3 DNA: TGTGCCAGTAGTATATCTGGGGGCCGGAACACCGGGGAGCTGTTTTTT. Amino acid sequence: CASSISGGRNTGELFF. The V and J genes are TRBV19 and TRBJ2-2, with a tentative D call TRBD1 (6 bases). V lost 2 bases and J 1 base, leaving 11 bases between the germline ends. Germline V gene data show CDR1 as LNHDA and CDR2 as SQIVND (reference sequence). This CDR3 contains 16 residues.

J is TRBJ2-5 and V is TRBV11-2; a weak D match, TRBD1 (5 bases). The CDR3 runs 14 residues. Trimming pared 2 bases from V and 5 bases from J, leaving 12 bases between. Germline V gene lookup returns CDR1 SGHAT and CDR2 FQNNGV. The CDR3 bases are TGTGCCAGCAGCTTAAGAAGGGGTTTCGAGACCCAGTACTTC. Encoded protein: CASSLRRGFETQYF.

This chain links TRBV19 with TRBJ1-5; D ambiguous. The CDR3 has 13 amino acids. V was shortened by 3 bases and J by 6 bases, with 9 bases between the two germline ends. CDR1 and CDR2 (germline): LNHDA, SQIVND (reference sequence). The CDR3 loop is CASSIINGQPQHF. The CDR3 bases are TGTGCCAGTAGTATTATAAATGGTCAGCCCCAGCATTTT.

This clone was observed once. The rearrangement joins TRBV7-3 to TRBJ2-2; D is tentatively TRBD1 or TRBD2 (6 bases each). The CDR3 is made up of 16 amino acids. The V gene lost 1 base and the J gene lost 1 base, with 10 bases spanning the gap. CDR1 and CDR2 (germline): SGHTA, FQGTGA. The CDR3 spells CASSLNAGQNTGELFF. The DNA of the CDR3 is TGTGCCAGCAGCTTAAATGCGGGACAGAACACCGGGGAGCTGTTTTTT.

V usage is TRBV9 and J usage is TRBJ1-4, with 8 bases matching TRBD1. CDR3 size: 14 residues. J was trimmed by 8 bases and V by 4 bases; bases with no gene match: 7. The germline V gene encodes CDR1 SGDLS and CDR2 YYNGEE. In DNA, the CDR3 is TGTGCCAGCAGCCGGGGACAGGCTTCCGAAAAACTGTTTTTT. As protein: CASSRGQASEKLFF.

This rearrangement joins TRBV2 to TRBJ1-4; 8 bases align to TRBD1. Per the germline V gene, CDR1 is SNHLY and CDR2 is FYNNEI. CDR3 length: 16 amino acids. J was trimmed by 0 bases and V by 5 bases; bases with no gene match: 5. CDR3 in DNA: TGTGCCAGCAGTCCCGACAGGGGTGCAACTAATGAAAAACTGTTTTTT. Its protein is CASSPDRGATNEKLFF. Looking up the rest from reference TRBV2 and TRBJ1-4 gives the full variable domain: EPEVTQTPSHQVTQMGQEVILRCVPISNHLYFYWYRQILGQKVEFLVSFYNNEISEKSEIFDDQFSVERPDGSNFTLKIRSTKLEDSAMYFCASSPDRGATNEKLFFGSGTQLSVL.

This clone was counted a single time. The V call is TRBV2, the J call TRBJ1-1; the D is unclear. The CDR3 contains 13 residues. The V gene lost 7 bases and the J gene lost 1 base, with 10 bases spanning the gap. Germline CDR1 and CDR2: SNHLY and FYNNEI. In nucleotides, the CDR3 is TGTGCCAGCAACCCGGCACGGAACACTGAAGCTTTCTTT. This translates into CASNPARNTEAFF. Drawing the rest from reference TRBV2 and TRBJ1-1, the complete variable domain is EPEVTQTPSHQVTQMGQEVILRCVPISNHLYFYWYRQILGQKVEFLVSFYNNEISEKSEIFDDQFSVERPDGSNFTLKIRSTKLEDSAMYFCASNPARNTEAFFGQGTRLTVV.